The rows below give T cell receptor beta chains drawn from one sample of a study of blood T cell repertoires in COVID-19. Measured with immunoSEQ multiplex PCR; TCRdb has only the in-frame clones, and not every one. Of 70,000 or so clones listed, approximately 90% are singletons. What was sequenced was peripheral blood. The receptors shown here come from a human donor in a cohort sampled during active COVID-19. Both conserved end residues are part of each CDR3. The D gene is left open where the match is weak. The size entry is marked missing in some rows and otherwise reads once, few, many or a size class.

d_gene,j_gene,v_gene,abundance,CDR3nt,CDR3aa
TRBD1,TRBJ1-5,TRBV5-4,few,TGTGCCAGCAGCTCACAGGGGGCTGGTCAGCCCCAGCATTTT,CASSSQGAGQPQHF
.,TRBJ1-2,TRBV19,.,TGTGCCAGTAGTCCTGGGACTTCGAACTATGGCTACACCTTC,CASSPGTSNYGYTF
.,TRBJ1-1,TRBV7-9,.,TGTGCCAGCAGCTTAGTACAGGGCGGCACTGAAGCTTTCTTT,CASSLVQGGTEAFF
.,TRBJ2-3,TRBV15,once,TGTGCCACCAGCAGAGATGACTCCAGCACAGATACGCAGTATTTT,CATSRDDSSTDTQYF
TRBD1,TRBJ1-1,TRBV19,.,TGTGCCAGCGACTTCACCGGGACAGGGCAGACTGAAGCTTTCTTT,CASDFTGTGQTEAFF
TRBD1,TRBJ1-1,TRBV29-1,.,TGCAGCGTTGCAGGGGGGTTAGGCACTGAAGCTTTCTTT,CSVAGGLGTEAFF
.,TRBJ1-1,TRBV6-5,.,TGTGCCAGCAGGACAGGGAACACTGAAGCTTTCTTT,CASRTGNTEAFF
TRBD2,TRBJ2-3,TRBV9,.,TGTGCCAGCAGCGCACAGACTAGCGGGAGCTGGGATACGCAGTATTTT,CASSAQTSGSWDTQYF
.,TRBJ2-5,TRBV15,.,TGTGCCACCAGCAGATCAGGGAGGGAGACCCAGTACTTC,CATSRSGRETQYF
.,TRBJ1-5,TRBV28,few,TGTGCCAGCAGTTTACGACAGTATCAGCCCCAGCATTTT,CASSLRQYQPQHF
TRBD1,TRBJ1-5,TRBV28,.,TGTGCCAGCAGGGTTGGGACAGGGGGCCTGCCCCAGCATTTT,CASRVGTGGLPQHF
TRBD1,TRBJ2-5,TRBV5-1,.,TGCGCCAGCAGCTTGGCGGCAGGGGGCCAAGAGACCCAGTACTTC,CASSLAAGGQETQYF